These 19 T cell receptor beta chains were sequenced from one sample in a study of T cell responses to AZD1222 COVID-19 vaccine. The data were produced by immunoSEQ multiplex PCR, yet TCRdb's version contains in-frame clones alone and is incomplete. The table lists around 80,000 clones, roughly 90% of them singletons. The sample was peripheral blood, taken 28 days after the second AZD1222 dose. These receptors were taken from an adult who received the AZD1222 COVID-19 vaccine.

The CDR3 nucleotides are TGTGCCAGCAGCTTAGCGACAGGGGTAGGGAATGAGCAGTTCTTC. It is translated as CASSLATGVGNEQFF. The J gene is TRBJ2-1, the V gene TRBV7-8; 8 nucleotides align to TRBD1. The germline CDR1 and CDR2 sequences are SGHVS and FQNEAQ. The J segment lost 7 bases and the V segment lost 0 bases, leaving 5 bases of the junction unmatched. The CDR3 is 15 amino acids.

J is TRBJ1-1 and V is TRBV7-2; D call uncertain. The CDR3 has 12 amino acids. The ends were cut back, 4 bases at V and 1 base at J, with 4 bases in the middle. Germline V lookup: CDR1 SGHTA, CDR2 FQGNSA. The CDR3 region is CASSWSNTEAFF. The CDR3 DNA sequence: TGTGCCAGCAGCTGGTCGAACACTGAAGCTTTCTTT.

The rearrangement links TRBV25-1 to TRBJ2-5; 10 positions match TRBD1. The CDR3 covers 17 residues. Germline values: CDR1 MGHDK, CDR2 SYGVNS. J was trimmed by 4 bases and V by 3 bases; bases with no gene match: 11. The CDR3 region is CASSDPDRGRLGETQYF. CDR3 DNA sequence: TGTGCCAGCAGTGACCCCGACAGGGGGCGATTGGGAGAGACCCAGTACTTC.

The V call is TRBV19, the J call TRBJ1-3; D may be TRBD1 (6 bases). Trimming left V 5 bases short and J 6 bases short, with 20 bases between. CDR3 size: 16 residues. CDR1 LNHDA and CDR2 SQIVND come from the germline V gene (reference sequence). CDR3 residues: CASSPLLGRGPNTIYF. The CDR3 coding sequence is TGTGCCAGTAGTCCCCTCCTCGGCAGGGGCCCAAACACCATATATTTT.

The chain couples TRBV5-1 to TRBJ1-1, with TRBD1 matching over 8 bases. The ends lost 3 bases at V and 1 base at J; junction bases unmatched: 8. This CDR3 is built from 16 residues. Germline V gene lookup returns CDR1 SGHRS and CDR2 YFSETQ. CDR3: CASSWGPTGANTEAFF. In DNA, the CDR3 is TGCGCCAGCAGCTGGGGGCCGACAGGGGCGAACACTGAAGCTTTCTTT. The whole variable domain, filled in from reference TRBV5-1 and TRBJ1-1, reads KAGVTQTPRYLIKTRGQQVTLSCSPISGHRSVSWYQQTPGQGLQFLFEYFSETQRNKGNFPGRFSGRQFSNSRSEMNVSTLELGDSALYLCASSWGPTGANTEAFFGQGTRLTVV.

This chain connects TRBV27 to TRBJ1-2; possible D gene TRBD1, 5 bases. Looked up from germline, CDR1 is MNHEY and CDR2 is SMNVEV (reference sequence). The CDR3 spans 15 residues. The germline V and J ends were trimmed by 6 bases and 1 base, with 15 bases remaining between them. The CDR3 protein is CASSRDVSLNYGYTF. Written as DNA, the CDR3 is TGTGCCAGCAGCCGGGACGTATCGCTTAACTATGGCTACACCTTC.

The chain combines TRBV7-2 with TRBJ2-1; 10 nucleotides match TRBD2. V lost 6 bases to trimming and J lost 5 bases; unmatched junction nucleotides: 7. CDR1 and CDR2 (germline): SGHTA, FQGNSA. There are 15 residues in the CDR3. CDR3 nucleotide sequence: TGTGCCAGCAGAGACCGGACTAGCGGAAACAATGAGCAGTTCTTC. It is translated as CASRDRTSGNNEQFF.

The chain employs TRBV18 and TRBJ1-1; 8 positions agree with TRBD1. Germline trimming cut 2 bases from V and 10 bases from J; bases unmatched to any gene: 6. This CDR3 contains 13 residues. CDR1 is KGHSH and CDR2 is LQKENI in the germline V gene. CDR3 in amino acids: CASSPGQGVGAFF. The CDR3 DNA reads TGTGCCAGCTCACCAGGACAGGGAGTCGGAGCTTTCTTT.

This chain links TRBV2 with TRBJ2-3, with a possible D match to TRBD2 (5 bases). The CDR3 extends over 13 amino acids. Trimming removed 9 bases from V and 1 base from J, with 11 bases in between. Germline CDR1 and CDR2: SNHLY and FYNNEI. The CDR3 reads CARRAEGTDTQYF. CDR3 nucleotide sequence: TGTGCCAGGAGGGCTGAAGGCACAGATACGCAGTATTTT.

The chain recombines TRBV7-3 with TRBJ2-7; tentative D call: TRBD1 (5 bases). V lost 4 bases to trimming and J lost 7 bases, with 11 bases between them. The CDR3 runs 12 residues. Germline V gene sequence: CDR1 SGHTA, CDR2 FQGTGA. The CDR3 reads CASSSGPGEQYF. In DNA form, the CDR3 reads TGTGCCAGCAGCTCTGGACCAGGGGAGCAGTACTTC.

This chain joins TRBV11-2 and TRBJ2-2; TRBD1 aligns across 10 bases. The CDR3 totals 16 residues. The germline gives CDR1 SGHAT, CDR2 FQNNGV. V shed 5 bases and J 4 bases; nucleotides not matched to a gene: 7. In nucleotides, the CDR3 is TGTGCCAGCAGCCGGGGACAGGGGATGGGCACCGGGGAGCTGTTTTTT. Protein: CASSRGQGMGTGELFF.

The V call is TRBV30, the J call TRBJ2-3; D ambiguous. V lost 1 base to trimming and J lost 6 bases, with 5 bases between them. Per germline, CDR1 GTSNPN and CDR2 SVGIG (reference sequence). This CDR3 spans 11 amino acids. The CDR3 sequence: CAWSEIDTQYF. CDR3 coding DNA: TGTGCCTGGAGTGAGATCGATACGCAGTATTTT.

V and J are TRBV30 and TRBJ1-6; D is uncertain. The V and J ends lost 4 bases and 4 bases respectively, with 5 bases between them. The CDR3 consists of 12 residues. Germline-derived CDR1 and CDR2 are GTSNPN and SVGIG (reference sequence). CDR3: CAWTQYNSPLHF. The CDR3 DNA follows: TGTGCCTGGACGCAGTATAATTCACCCCTCCACTTT.

J is TRBJ1-5 and V is TRBV5-6, with D unclear. V dropped 0 bases and J dropped 7 bases, with 17 bases sitting between them. Germline-derived CDR1 and CDR2 are SGHDT and YYEEEE. This CDR3 is built from 16 residues. The CDR3: CASSLGGSLFQQPQHF. In DNA form, the CDR3 reads TGTGCCAGCAGCTTGGGGGGTTCCCTCTTTCAACAGCCCCAGCATTTT. The whole variable domain, remainder taken from reference TRBV5-6 and TRBJ1-5, is DAGVTQSPTHLIKTRGQQVTLRCSPKSGHDTVSWYQQALGQGPQFIFQYYEEEERQRGNFPDRFSGHQFPNYSSELNVNALLLGDSALYLCASSLGGSLFQQPQHFGDGTRLSIL.

This rearrangement joins TRBV4-3 to TRBJ1-5, with a tentative D call TRBD1 (6 bases). This CDR3 has 15 amino acids. V lost 0 bases to trimming and J lost 7 bases, with 13 bases between them. Looked up from germline, CDR1 is LGHNA and CDR2 is YSLEER. The CDR3 sequence: CASSQERGRGQPQHF. The CDR3, as DNA: TGCGCCAGCAGCCAAGAACGGGGGCGCGGACAGCCCCAGCATTTT.

The chain recombines TRBV6-5 with TRBJ2-7, with 11 bases matching TRBD1. J was trimmed by 5 bases and V by 0 bases; bases with no gene match: 3. Per the germline V gene, CDR1 is MNHEY and CDR2 is SVGAGI. This CDR3 comprises 15 residues. CDR3 loop: CASSYSGQGADEQYF. The CDR3 DNA reads TGTGCCAGCAGTTACTCCGGACAGGGGGCGGACGAGCAGTACTTC.

The chain employs TRBV18 and TRBJ2-4, with D unresolved. Germline loops: CDR1 KGHSH, CDR2 LQKENI. Trimming removed 1 base from V and 8 bases from J, with 18 bases in between. The CDR3 is made up of 16 amino acids. The CDR3 region has the DNA TGTGCCAGCTCACCACGCACAAACCCTGGGGTTGACATTCAGTACTTC. Its protein is CASSPRTNPGVDIQYF.

The chain joins TRBV3-1 (or the pseudogene TRBV3-2) to TRBJ2-7; TRBD2 aligns across 10 bases. The germline V gene encodes CDR1 LGHDT and CDR2 YNNKEL (reference sequence). V lost 0 bases to trimming and J lost 4 bases; unmatched junction nucleotides: 9. This CDR3 spans 17 amino acids. This CDR3 reads CASSQDPAGGQWYEQYF. In DNA, the CDR3 is TGTGCCAGCAGCCAAGATCCAGCGGGAGGGCAATGGTACGAGCAGTACTTC.

V is TRBV9 and J is TRBJ2-7; tentatively, D is TRBD2 (5 bases). The CDR3 totals 13 residues. Germline V gene lookup returns CDR1 SGDLS and CDR2 YYNGEE. Trimming stripped 4 bases from V and 2 bases from J, with 10 bases between. CDR3 in DNA: TGTGCCAGCAGCCCACGGGGAGCCTACGAGCAGTACTTC. As protein: CASSPRGAYEQYF.